This T cell receptor (beta chain) emerged from a study of T cells in localized non-small cell lung cancer. Study observations and caveats: The appearance of a median approximately 57 of the top 100 tumor clones was seen in adjacent lung.

The CDR3 is made up of 14 amino acids. With 6 bases clipped from V and 4 bases from J, the junction kept 5 bases outside the gene matches. CDR1 and CDR2 from the germline V gene are MNHEY and SMNVEV (reference sequence). The repertoire was sequenced with immunoSEQ multiplex PCR; TCRdb's copy has only in-frame clones and lacks some. Of around 26,000 clones in the sample, roughly nine tenths were seen once. Turning to this clone: Its specificity is unknown.

The TCR comes from a female donor of 60 years or more with stage II squamous cell lung carcinoma. The sequencing here drew on peripheral blood, taken before any cancer treatment. The rearrangement uses TRBV27 and TRBJ1-4, with 7 bases aligning to TRBD1. The CDR3 DNA is TGTGCCAGCAGAGGGGACAGCTTTAATGAAAAACTGTTTTTT. Translated: CASRGDSFNEKLFF.